This T cell receptor (beta chain) is from a study of blood T cell repertoires in COVID-19. This CDR3 spans 14 amino acids. After removal of 6 bases from V and 1 base from J, the junction contained 5 bases not matched to a gene. The germline gives CDR1 SNHLY, CDR2 FYNNEI. In the original processing: Amplification of reference gene primers provided the estimated nucleated cell counts. Clones were read by immunoSEQ multiplex PCR, and TCRdb kept only the in-frame ones, dropping some. That table is the source of V, J and clone size, and D and trimming were worked out from the DNA. The table records around 190,000 clones, more than 85% of them present only once.

The receptor was derived from a woman aged 35 to 49 in a cohort exposed to, infected with or recovered from COVID-19 (not recorded which). V gene TRBV2 combines with J gene TRBJ2-5, with TRBD1 identical over 7 bases. The source material was PBMCs or T cells enriched from blood (not recorded which). The DNA for the CDR3 is TGTGCCAGCAGATTGACAGGGCCCCAAGAGACCCAGTACTTC. Its translation is CASRLTGPQETQYF. Full variable domain (missing parts from reference TRBV2 and TRBJ2-5): EPEVTQTPSHQVTQMGQEVILRCVPISNHLYFYWYRQILGQKVEFLVSFYNNEISEKSEIFDDQFSVERPDGSNFTLKIRSTKLEDSAMYFCASRLTGPQETQYFGPGTRLLVL.